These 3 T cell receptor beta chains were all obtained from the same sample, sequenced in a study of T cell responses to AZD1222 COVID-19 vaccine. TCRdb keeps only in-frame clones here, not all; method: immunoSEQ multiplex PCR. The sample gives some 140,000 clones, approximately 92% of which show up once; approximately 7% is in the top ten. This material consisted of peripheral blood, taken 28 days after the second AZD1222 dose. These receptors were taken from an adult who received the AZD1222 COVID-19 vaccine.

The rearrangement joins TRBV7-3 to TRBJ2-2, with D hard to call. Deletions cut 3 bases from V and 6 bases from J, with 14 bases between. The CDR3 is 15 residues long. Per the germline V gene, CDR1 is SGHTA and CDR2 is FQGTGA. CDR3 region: CASSLSLTNSGELFF. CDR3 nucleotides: TGTGCCAGCAGCTTGTCCCTTACCAATTCCGGGGAGCTGTTTTTT.

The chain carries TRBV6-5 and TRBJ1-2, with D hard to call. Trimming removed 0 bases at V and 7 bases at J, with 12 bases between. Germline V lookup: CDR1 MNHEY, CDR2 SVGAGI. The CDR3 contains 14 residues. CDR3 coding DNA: TGTGCCAGCAGTTACTCGCGCCAGTTTCGTGGCTACACCTTC. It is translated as CASSYSRQFRGYTF.

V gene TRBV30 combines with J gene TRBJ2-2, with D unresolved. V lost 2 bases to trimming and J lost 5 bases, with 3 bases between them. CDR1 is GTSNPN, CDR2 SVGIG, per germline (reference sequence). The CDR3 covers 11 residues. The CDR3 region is CAWSMTGELFF. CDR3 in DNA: TGTGCCTGGAGTATGACCGGGGAGCTGTTTTTT.